Below are 25 T cell receptor beta chains sequenced from a single sample in a study of blood T cells in healthy people across ages (dated by TCRdb to about 2015). Library generation was performed with 5' RACE. The run used an Illumina HiSeq 2500. A second about 7 to 11 cycle PCR used a sample-barcoded 5' primer and a J-beta primer mix. In TCRdb, the public reads were trimmed at Q25 with fastp and aligned with MiXCR, with productive beta chains retained. Rows with a matching CDR3 protein are joined into one entry that keeps the most common DNA and genes. Present in this sample are some 780,000 distinct CDR3 sequences, more than 55% of which were seen just once. Together, the top ten hold approximately 24% of the sample. The sequencing input was blood. These receptors were taken from a man aged 35 to 55 in good health.

V and J are TRBV28 and TRBJ1-2; D might be TRBD1 (6 bases). Trimming took 5 bases from V and 4 from J, leaving 11 bases between them. Germline V CDR1 and CDR2: MDHEN, SYDVKM. The CDR3 is made up of 13 amino acids. CDR3 bases: TGTGCCAGCAGTCCCTCAGGGGTCTATGGCTACACCTTC. This encodes CASSPSGVYGYTF.

This clonotype has ten or more counts. J is TRBJ2-5 and V is TRBV7-2; D might be TRBD1 or TRBD2, each matching 6 bases. Germline loops: CDR1 SGHTA, CDR2 FQGNSA. The CDR3 is 14 residues long. V shed 1 base and J shed 4 bases, with 10 bases lying between them. CDR3 residues: CASSLGGGGETQYF. For the CDR3, the DNA is TGTGCCAGCAGCTTAGGAGGGGGAGGAGAGACCCAGTACTTC.

This clonotype was observed many times. The rearrangement links TRBV5-1 to TRBJ2-3, with TRBD2 matching over 7 bases. J was trimmed by 2 bases and V by 0 bases; bases with no gene match: 6. The CDR3 totals 16 residues. CDR1 and CDR2 from the germline V gene are SGHRS and YFSETQ. CDR3 in DNA: TGCGCCAGCAGCTTGGGCGCGGGAGTCACCACAGATACGCAGTATTTT. Protein: CASSLGAGVTTDTQYF.

J is TRBJ2-3 and V is TRBV12-3 or TRBV12-4; D perhaps matches TRBD1 (6 bases). There are 13 residues in the CDR3. The V end was cut by 4 bases, the J end by 6 bases, with 11 bases between. CDR3 residues: CASSWGQSDTQYF. DNA for the CDR3: TGTGCCAGCAGTTGGGGGCAGTCCGATACGCAGTATTTT.

V usage is TRBV12-3 or TRBV12-4 and J usage is TRBJ2-1; D perhaps matches TRBD2 (6 bases). The CDR3 has 15 amino acids. The germline V and J ends were trimmed by 5 bases and 6 bases, with 17 bases remaining between them. DNA of the CDR3: TGTGCCAGCAGTGCCCATAGCGGTTTGAGCAATGAGCAGTTCTTC. This translates into CASSAHSGLSNEQFF.

The chain links TRBV9 to TRBJ1-4, with TRBD1 as a possible D gene (5 bases). Trimming took 5 bases from V and 7 from J, leaving 12 bases between them. CDR3 length: 13 residues. Germline assignment: CDR1 SGDLS and CDR2 YYNGEE. CDR3 DNA sequence: TGTGCCAGCAGTTCCGGGACCGTTGAAAAACTGTTTTTT. Protein product: CASSSGTVEKLFF.

There are a few counts of this clonotype. The rearrangement joins TRBV20-1 to TRBJ2-3; 8 nucleotides agree with TRBD2. V shed 5 bases, J shed 5 bases, and the junction held 15 bases outside the gene matches. CDR3 length: 16 amino acids. CDR1 and CDR2 (germline): DFQATT, SNEGSKA (reference sequence). The CDR3, as DNA: TGCAGTGCTGGGGACCCGGGAGGGGGGCCCGGAGATACGCAGTATTTT. Its translation: CSAGDPGGGPGDTQYF.

This chain connects TRBV4-2 to TRBJ1-1, with D unresolved. The CDR3 covers 18 residues. The germline gives CDR1 LGHNA, CDR2 YNFKEQ. V was pared by 1 base and J by 4 bases, with 22 bases between. The CDR3 spells CASSQVPGSLVGGTEAFF. In DNA form, the CDR3 reads TGTGCCAGCAGCCAAGTGCCAGGCTCCCTAGTGGGAGGCACTGAAGCTTTCTTT.

Points on this clonotype: A single base separates this from a much larger clone, so it may be a read error. V gene TRBV7-2 combines with J gene TRBJ2-1, with 12 bases fitting TRBD2. Germline V CDR1 and CDR2: SGHTA, FQGNSA. CDR3 size: 14 residues. CDR3 nucleotide sequence: TGTGCCAGCAGCGGACTAGCGGGATCCTACGAGCATTACTTC. Translating gives CASSGLAGSYEHYF.

The CDR3 DNA is TGTGCCAGCAGTTTCGACTGGGGGAGTTCACCCCTCCACTTT. Protein: CASSFDWGSSPLHF. The chain is built from TRBV27 and TRBJ1-6, with D perhaps TRBD1 (5 bases). The CDR3 has 14 residues. V shed 3 bases and J shed 9 bases, with 12 bases lying between them. Germline values: CDR1 MNHEY, CDR2 SMNVEV (reference sequence).

This clonotype is a singleton in its sample. This sequence joins TRBV6-6 and TRBJ1-1; D is uncertain. The V end was cut by 5 bases, the J end by 5 bases, with 12 bases between. Germline V gene sequence: CDR1 MNHNY, CDR2 SVGAGI (reference sequence). The CDR3 sequence is 13 residues long. DNA of the CDR3: TGTGCCAGCAGTCAAAGGGTGGTGACTGAAGCTTTCTTT. Translation: CASSQRVVTEAFF.

In this sample, this clonotype turned up once. The V call is TRBV5-1, the J call TRBJ2-5; possibly TRBD1 for D (5 bases). The germline CDR1 and CDR2 sequences are SGHRS and YFSETQ. The CDR3 totals 17 residues. V dropped 0 bases and J dropped 0 bases, with 15 bases sitting between them. The DNA of the CDR3 is TGCGCCAGCAGCTTGGCCATTAGGGGAAATTACCAAGAGACCCAGTACTTC. This sequence encodes CASSLAIRGNYQETQYF.

The genes are TRBV7-8 and TRBJ2-1; D unresolved. V lost 2 bases and J lost 8, with 13 bases in between. Germline assignment: CDR1 SGHVS and CDR2 FQNEAQ. The CDR3 is 14 residues long. This chain's CDR3 is CASSLTPIGDEQFF. The CDR3 region has the DNA TGTGCCAGCAGCTTAACCCCAATAGGTGATGAGCAGTTCTTC. Using reference TRBV7-8 and TRBJ2-1 for the parts outside the CDR3, the full variable domain is GAGVSQSPRYKVAKRGQDVALRCDPISGHVSLFWYQQALGQGPEFLTYFQNEAQLDKSGLPSDRFFAERPEGSVSTLKIQRTQQEDSAVYLCASSLTPIGDEQFFGPGTRLTVL.

The V call is TRBV25-1, the J call TRBJ2-1; D not resolved. Germline lookup yields CDR1 MGHDK and CDR2 SYGVNS. V was clipped by 5 bases and J by 3 bases, with 11 bases between them. This CDR3 spans 14 amino acids. CDR3 DNA sequence: TGTGCCAGCAGTAAGGAAAAAAGCTACAATGAGCAGTTCTTC. Its translation: CASSKEKSYNEQFF.

The chain has TRBV10-3 and TRBJ2-5; 13 positions agree with TRBD2. The J call is uncertain, as TRBJ2-7 better fits the DNA end. The CDR3 is 13 amino acids. CDR1 and CDR2 from the germline V gene are ENHRY and SYGVKD. The CDR3 here is CAITGLAGDEQYF. The CDR3 bases are TGTGCCATCACCGGACTAGCGGGAGACGAGCAGTACTTC.

The V gene is TRBV10-3, the J gene TRBJ2-5; D is possibly TRBD1 (5 bases). The germline gives CDR1 ENHRY, CDR2 SYGVKD. Trimming took off 3 bases at V and 5 bases at J, with 10 bases between the two ends. The CDR3 extends over 13 amino acids. CDR3 sequence: CAISEGVWETQYF. CDR3 nucleotides: TGTGCCATCAGTGAAGGGGTGTGGGAGACCCAGTACTTC.

This clonotype was seen just once. An end of the junction differs from the germline gene, which may be a read error. The CDR3 is CAGSPMAGTGDDTEAFF. The CDR3 DNA follows: TGTGCCGGCTCACCTATGGCCGGGACAGGGGATGACACTGAAGCTTTCTTT. This chain joins TRBV18 and TRBJ1-1, with 10 bases matching TRBD1. Germline CDR1 reads KGHSH; CDR2 reads LQKENI. The CDR3 has 17 amino acids.

This clonotype has a handful of counts. The chain is built from TRBV5-1 and TRBJ2-4, with D possibly TRBD2 on 6 matching bases. The V gene's germline CDR1 is SGHRS and CDR2 YFSETQ. V was clipped by 0 bases and J by 3 bases, with 22 bases between them. The CDR3 is 19 amino acids. CDR3 region: CASSLARTGEDFGKNIQYF. CDR3 bases: TGCGCCAGCAGCTTGGCCAGAACGGGAGAAGATTTTGGCAAAAACATTCAGTACTTC.

The CDR3 DNA reads as TGTGCCACCAGCGGAGCGGATCAGGGTAATATTCAGTACTTC. Protein: CATSGADQGNIQYF. The rearrangement uses TRBV15 and TRBJ2-4, with D perhaps given as TRBD1 or TRBD2 (5 bases each). Germline V lookup: CDR1 LNHNV, CDR2 YYDKDF (reference sequence). Deletions cut 5 bases from V and 10 bases from J, with 18 bases between. The CDR3 runs 14 residues.

CDR3 nucleotides: TGTGCCAGCAGTGGGACAGGGGGAAGCCCACAGCCCCAGCATTTT. It yields the protein CASSGTGGSPQPQHF. The chain is built from TRBV6-1 and TRBJ1-5; TRBD1 aligns across 10 bases. V was clipped by 4 bases and J by 7 bases; unmatched bases: 7. CDR1 is MNHNS, CDR2 SASEGT, per germline. The CDR3 consists of 15 residues.

This chain connects TRBV5-4 to TRBJ1-2; 7 bases fit TRBD1. The junction had 6 bases not matched to a gene; V was cut back by 4 bases and J by 6 bases. This CDR3 has 13 residues. Per germline, CDR1 SGHNT and CDR2 YYREEE (reference sequence). The CDR3 region is CASSTPQGDGYTF. CDR3 DNA: TGTGCCAGCAGCACACCCCAGGGGGATGGCTACACCTTC.

This clonotype was seen a handful of times. This chain connects TRBV29-1 to TRBJ2-1, with 11 bases fitting TRBD2. V was pared by 1 base and J by 5 bases, with 7 bases of the junction left unmatched. This CDR3 has 16 residues. Germline V gene sequence: CDR1 SQVTM, CDR2 ANQGSEA. The CDR3 DNA sequence: TGCAGCGTTGAAGGGGTAGCGGGAGGGCCGGACAATGAGCAGTTCTTC. It specifies CSVEGVAGGPDNEQFF.

The CDR3 protein is CASTTGLAGVFRGTQYF. Here the CDR3 DNA reads TGTGCCAGCACCACCGGACTAGCGGGAGTATTTCGGGGTACGCAGTATTTT. J is TRBJ2-3 and V is TRBV7-8, with 13 bases fitting TRBD2. Germline-derived CDR1 and CDR2 are SGHVS and FQNEAQ. This CDR3 region has 17 residues. V shed 7 bases and J 8 bases; nucleotides not matched to a gene: 15.

This clonotype has more than one count but fewer than ten. The chain employs TRBV7-2 and TRBJ2-4; either TRBD1 or TRBD2 may supply D (5 bases each). The germline CDR1 and CDR2 sequences are SGHTA and FQGNSA. This CDR3 is 13 amino acids long. V was clipped by 7 bases and J by 13 bases, with 20 bases between them. CDR3 sequence: CASNLWGLGEQYF. The DNA of the CDR3 is TGTGCCAGCAATTTGTGGGGTCTGGGGGAGCAGTACTTC. The whole variable domain, remainder taken from reference TRBV7-2 and TRBJ2-4, is GAGVSQSPSNKVTEKGKDVELRCDPISGHTALYWYRQSLGQGLEFLIYFQGNSAPDKSGLPSDRFSAERTGGSVSTLTIQRTQQEDSAVYLCASNLWGLGEQYFGAGTRLSVL.

This clonotype appeared a few times. The chain links TRBV20-1 to TRBJ2-7; D gene unclear. Per the germline V gene, CDR1 is DFQATT and CDR2 is SNEGSKA (reference sequence). Trimming stripped 6 bases from V and 2 bases from J, with 11 bases between. The CDR3 covers 12 residues. CDR3 loop: CSASLGTYEQYF. CDR3 DNA: TGCAGTGCCTCCCTAGGAACCTACGAGCAGTACTTC.